This TCR beta chain was recorded in a study of neurological immune-mediated disorders. Comments on this clonotype: The DNA is left out, because the CDR3 cannot be placed on it with certainty; the CDR3 is given as TCRdb lists it.

5'RACE employing 10-nucleotide random UMIs yielded the cDNA. Every sequencing run produced over 160 million TCR-beta sequences that came from 15-18 subjects. Each CDR3 protein gets one entry after TCRdb re-called the 5' RACE reads with MiXCR. This sample has under 35,000 distinct CDR3 sequences, with 10% to 15% found just once. A total of 23 residues make up the CDR3, ends included. CDR1 and CDR2 (germline): SQVTM, ANQGSEA. The time point is: technical triplicate 2. CD4+ or CD8+ T cells, 1 million per library, were used for sorted libraries. The clonotype comes from a female donor with HTLV-1-associated myelopathy (HAM/TSP). The sequenced sample was CD4+ T cells from blood. This rearrangement joins TRBV29-1 to TRBJ2-3; the table names TRBD1, a call not compared with the DNA. The CDR3 here is CSVEHGGYTFGSGTRLIADTQYF.